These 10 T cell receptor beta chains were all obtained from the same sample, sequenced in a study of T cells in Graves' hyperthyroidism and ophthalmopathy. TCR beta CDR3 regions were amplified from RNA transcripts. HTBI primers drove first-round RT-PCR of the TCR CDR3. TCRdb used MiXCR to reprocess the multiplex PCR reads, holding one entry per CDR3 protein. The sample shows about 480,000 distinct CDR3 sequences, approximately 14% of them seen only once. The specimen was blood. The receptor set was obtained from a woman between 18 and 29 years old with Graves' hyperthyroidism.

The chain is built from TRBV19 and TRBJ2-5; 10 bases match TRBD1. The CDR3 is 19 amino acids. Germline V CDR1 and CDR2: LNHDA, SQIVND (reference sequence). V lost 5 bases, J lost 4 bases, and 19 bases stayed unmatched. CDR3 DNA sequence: TGTGCCAGTAGTTTCACTCCGGGACAGGGGCCACCTCATGGAGAGACCCAGTACTTC. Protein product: CASSFTPGQGPPHGETQYF. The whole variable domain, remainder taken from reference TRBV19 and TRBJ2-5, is DGGITQSPKYLFRKEGQNVTLSCEQNLNHDAMYWYRQDPGQGLRLIYYSQIVNDFQKGDIAEGYSVSREKKESFPLTVTSAQKNPTAFYLCASSFTPGQGPPHGETQYFGPGTRLLVL.

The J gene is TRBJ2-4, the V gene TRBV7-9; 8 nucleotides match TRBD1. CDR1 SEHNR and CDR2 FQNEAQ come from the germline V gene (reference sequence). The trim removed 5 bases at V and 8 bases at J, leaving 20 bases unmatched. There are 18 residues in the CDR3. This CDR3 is CASSPDTGGLGLTDIQYF. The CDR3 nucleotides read TGTGCCAGCAGCCCAGACACAGGGGGGCTTGGGTTGACAGACATTCAGTACTTC. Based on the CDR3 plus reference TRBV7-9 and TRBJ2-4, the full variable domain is DTGVSQNPRHKITKRGQNVTFRCDPISEHNRLYWYRQTLGQGPEFLTYFQNEAQLEKSRLLSDRFSAERPKGSFSTLEIQRTEQGDSAMYLCASSPDTGGLGLTDIQYFGAGTRLSVL.

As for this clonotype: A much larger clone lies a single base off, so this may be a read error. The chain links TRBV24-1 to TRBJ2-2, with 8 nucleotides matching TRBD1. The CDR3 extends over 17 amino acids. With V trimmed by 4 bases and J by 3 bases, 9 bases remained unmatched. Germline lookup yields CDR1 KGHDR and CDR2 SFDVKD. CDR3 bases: TGTGCCACCAGTGAGCCATACAGGGGGAGTCACACCGGGGAGCTGTTTTTT. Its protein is CATSEPYRGSHTGELFF.

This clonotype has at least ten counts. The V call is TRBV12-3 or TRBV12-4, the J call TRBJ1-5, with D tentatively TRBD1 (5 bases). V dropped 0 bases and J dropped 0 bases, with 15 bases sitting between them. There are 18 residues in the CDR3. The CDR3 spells CASSLASRGSYSNQPQHF. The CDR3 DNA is TGTGCCAGCAGTTTAGCCTCAAGGGGCTCATATAGCAATCAGCCCCAGCATTTT.

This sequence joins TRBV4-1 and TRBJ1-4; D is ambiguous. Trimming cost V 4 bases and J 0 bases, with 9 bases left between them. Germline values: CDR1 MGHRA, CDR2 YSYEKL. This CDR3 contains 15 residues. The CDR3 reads CASSLSGTTNEKLFF. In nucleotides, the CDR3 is TGCGCCAGCAGCCTTTCCGGGACAACTAATGAAAAACTGTTTTTT.

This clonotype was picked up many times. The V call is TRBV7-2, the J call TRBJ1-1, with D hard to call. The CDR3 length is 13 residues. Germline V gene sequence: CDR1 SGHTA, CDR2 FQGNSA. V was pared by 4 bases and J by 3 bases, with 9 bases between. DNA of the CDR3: TGTGCCAGCAGCTCTGGGCTGCACACTGAAGCTTTCTTT. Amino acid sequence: CASSSGLHTEAFF.

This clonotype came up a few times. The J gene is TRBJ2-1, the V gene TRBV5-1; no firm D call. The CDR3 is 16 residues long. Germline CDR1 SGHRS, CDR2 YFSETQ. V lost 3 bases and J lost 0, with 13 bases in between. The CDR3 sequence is CASSSPYWSSYNEQFF. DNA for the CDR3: TGCGCCAGCAGCTCCCCTTACTGGAGCTCCTACAATGAGCAGTTCTTC.

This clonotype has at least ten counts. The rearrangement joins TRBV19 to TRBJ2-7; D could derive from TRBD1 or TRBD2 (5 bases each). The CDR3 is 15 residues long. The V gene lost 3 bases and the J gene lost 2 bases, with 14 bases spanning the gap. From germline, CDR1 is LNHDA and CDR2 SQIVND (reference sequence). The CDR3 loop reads CASSINMGVAYEQYF. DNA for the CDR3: TGTGCCAGTAGTATTAATATGGGGGTCGCCTACGAGCAGTACTTC.

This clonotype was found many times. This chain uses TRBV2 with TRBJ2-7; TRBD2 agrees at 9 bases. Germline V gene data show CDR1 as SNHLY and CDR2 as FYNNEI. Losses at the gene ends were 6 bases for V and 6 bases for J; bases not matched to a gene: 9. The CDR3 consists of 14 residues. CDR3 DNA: TGTGCCAGCAGAGGGTTCGGCGGGAGGGGCGAGCAGTACTTC. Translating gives CASRGFGGRGEQYF.

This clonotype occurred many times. CDR3 nucleotides: TGTGCCAGCGGCCGGGACAGAGACTACGAGCAGTACGTC. Its protein is CASGRDRDYEQYV. This chain links TRBV6-1 with TRBJ2-7; 7 nucleotides align to TRBD1. CDR1 is MNHNS and CDR2 is SASEGT in the germline V gene. The CDR3 covers 13 residues. Trimming removed 8 bases from V and 3 bases from J; junction bases left unmatched: 7.